This T cell receptor beta chain originates from a study of T-cell reconstitution after alpha-beta-depleted transplantation in children. CDR1 and CDR2 from the germline V gene are MNHEY and SMNVEV (reference sequence). The CDR3 is 18 amino acids. The V end lost 3 bases, the J end lost 1 base, and 18 bases lay between the germline ends. Study outcomes and limitations: Recipient T cells and thymic progenitors that survived gave rise to the high TCRbeta diversity observed at day 60 in some patients.

With respect to this clonotype: Antigen: not known.

Preparation of the TCRbeta library involved a method that used unique molecular identifiers. Via MiXCR, TCRdb re-called the PCR reads, giving one row per CDR3 protein. The repertoire holds about 500,000 distinct CDR3 sequences, over 9.5% seen once, with approximately 14% in the top ten. The source is a female patient aged 2 to 10 who had a stem cell transplant for aplastic anemia, so the T cells may come from the graft donor. The chain uses TRBV27 and TRBJ2-2, with D perhaps matching TRBD2 (5 bases). The sample here was PBMCs, mostly from graft donor cells, taken 180 days after TCRalphabeta/CD19-depleted stem cell transplant. The CDR3 sequence is CASSFSVRGGQNTGELFF. The CDR3 region has the DNA TGTGCCAGCAGTTTCTCCGTGCGCGGCGGGCAGAACACCGGGGAGCTGTTTTTT.